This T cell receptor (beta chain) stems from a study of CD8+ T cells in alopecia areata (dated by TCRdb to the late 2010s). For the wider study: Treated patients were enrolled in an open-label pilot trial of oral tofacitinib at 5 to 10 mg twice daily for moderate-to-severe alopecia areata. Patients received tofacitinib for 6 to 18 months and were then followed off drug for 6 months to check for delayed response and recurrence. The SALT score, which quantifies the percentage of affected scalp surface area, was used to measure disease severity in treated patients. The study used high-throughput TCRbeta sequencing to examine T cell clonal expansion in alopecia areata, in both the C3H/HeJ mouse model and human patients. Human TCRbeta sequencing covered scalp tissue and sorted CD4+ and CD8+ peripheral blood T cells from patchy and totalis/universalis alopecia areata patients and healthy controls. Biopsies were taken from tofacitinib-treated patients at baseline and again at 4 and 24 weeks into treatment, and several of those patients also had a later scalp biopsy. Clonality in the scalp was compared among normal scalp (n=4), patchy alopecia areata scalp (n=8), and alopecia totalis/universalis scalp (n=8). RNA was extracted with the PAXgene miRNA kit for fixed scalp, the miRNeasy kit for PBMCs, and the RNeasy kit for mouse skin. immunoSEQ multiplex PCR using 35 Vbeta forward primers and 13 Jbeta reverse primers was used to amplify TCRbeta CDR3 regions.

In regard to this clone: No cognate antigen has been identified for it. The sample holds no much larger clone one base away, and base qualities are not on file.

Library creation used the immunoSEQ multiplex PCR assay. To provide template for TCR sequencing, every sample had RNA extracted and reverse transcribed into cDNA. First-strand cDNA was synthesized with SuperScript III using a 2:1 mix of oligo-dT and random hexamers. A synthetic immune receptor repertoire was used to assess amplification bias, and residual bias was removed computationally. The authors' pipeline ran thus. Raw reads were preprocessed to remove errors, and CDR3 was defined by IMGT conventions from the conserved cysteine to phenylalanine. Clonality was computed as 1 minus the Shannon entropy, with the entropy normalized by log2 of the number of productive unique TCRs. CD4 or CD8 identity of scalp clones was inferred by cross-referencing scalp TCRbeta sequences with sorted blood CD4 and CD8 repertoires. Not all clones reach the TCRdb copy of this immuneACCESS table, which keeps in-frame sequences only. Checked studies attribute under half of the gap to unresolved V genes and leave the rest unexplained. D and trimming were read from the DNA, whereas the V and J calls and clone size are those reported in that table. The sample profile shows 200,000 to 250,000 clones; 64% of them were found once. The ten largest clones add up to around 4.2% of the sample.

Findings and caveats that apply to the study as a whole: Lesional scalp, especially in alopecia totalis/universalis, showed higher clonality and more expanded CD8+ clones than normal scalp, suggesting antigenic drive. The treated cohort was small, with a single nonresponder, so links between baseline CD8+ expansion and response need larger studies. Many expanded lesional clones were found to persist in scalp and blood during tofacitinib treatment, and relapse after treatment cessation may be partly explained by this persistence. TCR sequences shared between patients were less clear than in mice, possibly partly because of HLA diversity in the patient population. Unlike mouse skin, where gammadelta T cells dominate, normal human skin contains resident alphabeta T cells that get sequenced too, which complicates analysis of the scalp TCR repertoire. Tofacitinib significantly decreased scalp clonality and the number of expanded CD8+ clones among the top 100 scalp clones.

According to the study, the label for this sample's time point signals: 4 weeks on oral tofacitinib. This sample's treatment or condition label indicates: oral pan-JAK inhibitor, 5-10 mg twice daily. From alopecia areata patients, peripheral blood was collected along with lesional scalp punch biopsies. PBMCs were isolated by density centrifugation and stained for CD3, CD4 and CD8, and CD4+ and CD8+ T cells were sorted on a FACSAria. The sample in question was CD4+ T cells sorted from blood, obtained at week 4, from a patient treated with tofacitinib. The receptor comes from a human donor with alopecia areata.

Here the CDR3 is given as CASSSGHNYGYTF. The DNA reads as follows: TGTGCCAGCTCAAGCGGGCACAACTATGGCTACACCTTC. The rearranged segments are TRBV9 and TRBJ1-2, with the D segment identity uncertain. The germline ends are 12 bases apart after V is trimmed by 7 bases and J by 2 bases. CDR1 and CDR2 are drawn from the germline V gene: SGDLS, YYNGEE. The CDR3, cysteine through phenylalanine, is 13 amino acids long. CDR3 DNA only is kept here, 39 bases in frame from base 1. Reference TRBV9 and TRBJ1-2 proteins supply the regions before and after the CDR3; the full variable domain is: DSGVTQTPKHLITATGQRVTLRCSPRSGDLSVYWYQQSLDQGLQFLIQYYNGEERAKGNILERFSAQQFPDLHSELNLSSLELGDSALYFCASSSGHNYGYTFGSGTRLTVV.